This passage covers 29 T cell receptor beta chains from one sample sequenced in a study of shared clonotypes between healthy human individuals (dated by TCRdb to 2019 to 2021). The library was built by means of the immunoSEQ multiplex PCR assay. TCRdb stores this immuneACCESS table with in-frame sequences only. Part of the clones is absent; in the studies checked, under half of the shortfall reflects unresolved V genes, and no reason is known for the rest. The sample has more than 2,000,000 clones on record, just over 90% of them singletons. The ten largest account for 0.35% to 0.45% of the sample. Sequencing was carried out using naive CD4+ T cells from PBMCs. Read against the paper, the sample's cell subset or site label means: CD45RA+ positively selected. The origin of the receptors is a young man in good health. Some clones in this sample may be carry-over from other donors' samples.

This rearrangement joins TRBV28 to TRBJ1-3; D may be TRBD1 (5 bases). The CDR3 contains 14 residues. V shed 5 bases and J shed 4 bases, with 12 bases lying between them. The germline V gene encodes CDR1 MDHEN and CDR2 SYDVKM. The DNA for the CDR3 is TGTGCCAGCAGTCCTCCGGGGGTCGGAAACACCATATATTTT. Protein: CASSPPGVGNTIYF.

V gene TRBV19 combines with J gene TRBJ1-1, with 7 bases matching TRBD1. The V gene's germline CDR1 is LNHDA and CDR2 SQIVND (reference sequence). CDR3 length: 13 amino acids. V shed 6 bases and J 7 bases; nucleotides not matched to a gene: 8. The CDR3 protein is CASRLWGDSEAFF. CDR3 in DNA: TGTGCCAGTAGGCTGTGGGGGGACAGTGAAGCTTTCTTT.

This sequence joins TRBV28 and TRBJ1-2; the match to TRBD1 covers 7 bases. Germline V gives CDR1 MDHEN, CDR2 SYDVKM. The CDR3 covers 15 residues. Trimming took 6 bases from V and 1 from J; bases not matched to a gene: 8. DNA of the CDR3: TGTGCCAGCAGCCCGGGACAGAGATTTAACTATGGCTACACCTTC. This encodes CASSPGQRFNYGYTF.

J is TRBJ2-7 and V is TRBV5-1; no reliable D call. In germline, CDR1 is SGHRS, CDR2 YFSETQ. The CDR3 sequence is 12 residues long. With 0 bases removed from V and 7 bases from J, the gap between germline ends came to 8 bases. The CDR3 nucleotides read TGCGCCAGCAGCTTGGGCCCTAAGGAGCAGTACTTC. Translated: CASSLGPKEQYF. The variable domain in full, completed from reference TRBV5-1 and TRBJ2-7, reads KAGVTQTPRYLIKTRGQQVTLSCSPISGHRSVSWYQQTPGQGLQFLFEYFSETQRNKGNFPGRFSGRQFSNSRSEMNVSTLELGDSALYLCASSLGPKEQYFGPGTRLTVT.

V and J are TRBV6-1 and TRBJ1-5, with 7 bases lining up with TRBD1. J gave up 7 bases and V 5 bases, and 5 bases lay outside the gene matches. The germline V gene encodes CDR1 MNHNS and CDR2 SASEGT. The CDR3 has 13 residues. The DNA of the CDR3 is TGTGCCAGCAGTCACAGGGGCGAACAGCCCCAGCATTTT. This translates into CASSHRGEQPQHF.

The J gene is TRBJ1-5, the V gene TRBV6-1, with 7 bases fitting TRBD1. V dropped 8 bases and J dropped 2; count of bases not matched to a gene: 9. The CDR3 sequence is 15 residues long. Per germline, CDR1 MNHNS and CDR2 SASEGT. CDR3 nucleotides: TGTGCCAGCTGTCGACAGGGTCGAGGCAATCAGCCCCAGCATTTT. Encoded protein: CASCRQGRGNQPQHF.

The V and J genes are TRBV4-3 and TRBJ2-7; 9 nucleotides line up with TRBD1. CDR1 and CDR2 (germline): LGHNA, YSLEER. This CDR3 has 16 residues. Trimming at V came to 2 bases and at J to 2 bases, leaving 7 bases not matched to a gene. The CDR3 coding sequence is TGCGCCAGCAGCCAAACAGGGGGCGACTACCCCTACGAGCAGTACTTC. Protein product: CASSQTGGDYPYEQYF.

The chain couples TRBV5-1 to TRBJ1-1; 9 bases match TRBD1. V dropped 4 bases and J dropped 5; count of bases not matched to a gene: 15. The CDR3 extends over 17 amino acids. Germline lookup yields CDR1 SGHRS and CDR2 YFSETQ. DNA for the CDR3: TGCGCCAGCAGCCAGGGATCAAGCCGGGACAGGGCTACTGAAGCTTTCTTT. Its translation: CASSQGSSRDRATEAFF. The variable domain in full, completed from reference TRBV5-1 and TRBJ1-1, reads KAGVTQTPRYLIKTRGQQVTLSCSPISGHRSVSWYQQTPGQGLQFLFEYFSETQRNKGNFPGRFSGRQFSNSRSEMNVSTLELGDSALYLCASSQGSSRDRATEAFFGQGTRLTVV.

CDR3 sequence: CASSIGGATEAFF. As DNA, the CDR3 is TGTGCCAGCAGCATAGGGGGTGCCACTGAAGCTTTCTTT. The chain combines TRBV28 with TRBJ1-1, with a tentative D call TRBD1 (6 bases). The CDR3 totals 13 residues. Germline CDR1 MDHEN, CDR2 SYDVKM. V was shortened by 6 bases and J by 4 bases, with 12 bases between the two germline ends.

The rearrangement links TRBV7-9 to TRBJ1-3; 7 bases are a match to TRBD1. The CDR3 extends over 17 amino acids. The J segment lost 5 bases and the V segment lost 2 bases, leaving 12 bases of the junction unmatched. The V gene's germline CDR1 is SEHNR and CDR2 FQNEAQ (reference sequence). This CDR3 reads CASSLFHPSGQRNTIYF. The CDR3 coding sequence is TGTGCCAGCAGCTTATTCCATCCCTCGGGACAGCGAAACACCATATATTTT.

The rearrangement uses TRBV2 and TRBJ2-5; possible D gene TRBD2, 6 bases. The germline V gene has CDR1 SNHLY and CDR2 FYNNEI. The CDR3 has 16 amino acids. With 8 bases removed from V and 4 bases from J, the gap between germline ends came to 23 bases. CDR3 bases: TGTGCCAGCGACCGGTATGGCGGTGGGCGGGGAGAGACCCAGTACTTC. Translating it yields CASDRYGGGRGETQYF.

This clone has only one observation. The chain recombines TRBV6-6 with TRBJ2-1; 13 nucleotides line up with TRBD2. V was pared by 10 bases and J by 4 bases, with 4 bases of the junction left unmatched. This CDR3 region has 14 residues. The germline V gene has CDR1 MNHNY and CDR2 SVGAGI (reference sequence). CDR3 sequence reads: CAIATSGGYNEQFF. DNA of the CDR3: TGTGCCATTGCGACTAGCGGGGGGTACAATGAGCAGTTCTTC.

This clone was observed a single time. This same CDR3 is encoded by further DNA sequences in the sample. V usage is TRBV7-9 and J usage is TRBJ2-5; D not certain. The CDR3 runs 14 residues. Trimming took off 0 bases at V and 2 bases at J, with 7 bases between the two ends. From germline, CDR1 is SEHNR and CDR2 FQNEAQ (reference sequence). DNA for the CDR3: TGTGCCAGCAGCTTAGCTGGTCCTCAAGAGACCCAGTACTTC. Translation gives CASSLAGPQETQYF.

This rearrangement joins TRBV25-1 to TRBJ1-2, with D perhaps matching TRBD1 (6 bases). The germline V and J ends were trimmed by 4 bases and 0 bases, with 15 bases remaining between them. The germline V gene encodes CDR1 MGHDK and CDR2 SYGVNS. The CDR3 loop spans 16 amino acids. The CDR3 protein is CASSGPPGGPNYGYTF. The CDR3 DNA sequence: TGTGCCAGCAGTGGGCCTCCCGGGGGCCCTAACTATGGCTACACCTTC.

This clone has more than one count but fewer than ten. V is TRBV5-1 and J is TRBJ2-7, with unresolved D. The CDR3 consists of 12 residues. The germline V gene encodes CDR1 SGHRS and CDR2 YFSETQ. Trimming pared 5 bases from V and 0 bases from J, leaving 6 bases between. CDR3 nucleotides: TGCGCCAGCAGGTCAGACTCCTACGAGCAGTACTTC. As protein: CASRSDSYEQYF.

The chain combines TRBV28 with TRBJ1-1; D remains unclear. Between the trimmed V and J ends, which lost 3 bases and 0 bases, there was a span of 11 bases. CDR1 and CDR2 (germline): MDHEN, SYDVKM. This CDR3 comprises 15 residues. This CDR3 is CASSLPTSMNTEAFF. CDR3 DNA: TGTGCCAGCAGTTTGCCTACCTCGATGAACACTGAAGCTTTCTTT.

This clone was counted a few times. The chain carries TRBV7-9 and TRBJ1-1; possibly TRBD1 for D (6 bases). V lost 3 bases and J 1 base, leaving 12 bases between the germline ends. Per the germline V gene, CDR1 is SEHNR and CDR2 is FQNEAQ (reference sequence). This CDR3 is built from 15 residues. CDR3: CASSFDRIQNTEAFF. For the CDR3, the DNA is TGTGCCAGCAGCTTTGACAGGATACAGAACACTGAAGCTTTCTTT.

The chain recombines TRBV18 with TRBJ1-2; 8 bases are shared with TRBD1. CDR1 and CDR2 from the germline V gene are KGHSH and LQKENI. J was trimmed by 0 bases and V by 3 bases; bases with no gene match: 15. The CDR3 consists of 19 residues. The DNA of the CDR3 is TGTGCCAGCTCACCGACTACCGGGACAGGAATTCCCCCTAACTATGGCTACACCTTC. Translating gives CASSPTTGTGIPPNYGYTF.

The chain combines TRBV10-3 with TRBJ2-3; D not certain. V was clipped by 7 bases and J by 0 bases, with 14 bases between them. This CDR3 is built from 15 residues. Germline V gene data show CDR1 as ENHRY and CDR2 as SYGVKD. The CDR3 here is CAIKSGTRSTDTQYF. As DNA, the CDR3 is TGTGCCATCAAGTCTGGTACCAGGAGCACAGATACGCAGTATTTT.

The chain has TRBV5-4 and TRBJ2-2; 12 positions agree with TRBD1. After removal of 2 bases from V and 8 bases from J, the junction contained 10 bases not matched to a gene. CDR3 size: 17 residues. Germline V gives CDR1 SGHNT, CDR2 YYREEE (reference sequence). In DNA, the CDR3 is TGTGCCAGCAGCTTACCCGGGACAGGGGGCTCGACTGGGGAGCTGTTTTTT. Amino acids: CASSLPGTGGSTGELFF.

This rearrangement joins TRBV5-1 to TRBJ2-7, with a tentative D call TRBD2 (6 bases). The V end was cut by 4 bases, the J end by 0 bases, with 17 bases between. The CDR3 extends over 16 amino acids. Germline V gene sequence: CDR1 SGHRS, CDR2 YFSETQ. The DNA of the CDR3 is TGCGCCAGCAGCGTTACCGGGACTTCCAGCTCCTACGAGCAGTACTTC. Translated, it gives CASSVTGTSSSYEQYF.

CDR3 DNA sequence: TGTGCCAGCAGCTCCCTACTAGCGACAGATACGCAGTATTTT. Amino acid sequence: CASSSLLATDTQYF. The chain links TRBV5-4 to TRBJ2-3, with 7 bases that match TRBD2. The CDR3 runs 14 residues. The trim removed 3 bases at V and 3 bases at J, leaving 4 bases unmatched. Germline CDR1 is SGHNT and CDR2 is YYREEE (reference sequence).

This clone was observed a single time. The chain uses TRBV7-8 and TRBJ2-1; D is perhaps TRBD2 (5 bases). The V and J ends lost 3 bases and 7 bases respectively, with 10 bases between them. The CDR3 totals 13 residues. CDR1 and CDR2 from the germline V gene are SGHVS and FQNEAQ. In DNA form, the CDR3 reads TGTGCCAGCAGCTTTGGGAGTCTAAATGAGCAGTTCTTC. Translating gives CASSFGSLNEQFF.

The CDR3 nucleotides read TGTGCCAGCAGCGTCGGGGGCCTGGATACGCAGTATTTT. This encodes CASSVGGLDTQYF. The chain employs TRBV5-6 and TRBJ2-3; D may match TRBD1 or TRBD2 (6 bases each). CDR3 length: 13 amino acids. Germline lookup yields CDR1 SGHDT and CDR2 YYEEEE. The V and J ends lost 4 bases and 6 bases respectively, with 12 bases between them.

V is TRBV7-3 and J is TRBJ2-5; unclear D gene. The germline V gene has CDR1 SGHTA and CDR2 FQGTGA. V was clipped by 2 bases and J by 5 bases, with 9 bases between them. The CDR3 is made up of 13 amino acids. The CDR3 nucleotides are TGTGCCAGCAGCTTATACGCCATGGAGACCCAGTACTTC. Its protein is CASSLYAMETQYF.

With respect to this clone: Other DNA variants within this sample encode the same CDR3. The chain employs TRBV7-2 and TRBJ1-1; D is unresolved. Germline V gives CDR1 SGHTA, CDR2 FQGNSA. Between the trimmed V and J ends, which lost 3 bases and 0 bases, there was a span of 8 bases. There are 14 residues in the CDR3. CDR3 in amino acids: CASSFDGMNTEAFF. CDR3 DNA: TGTGCCAGCAGCTTTGACGGCATGAACACTGAAGCTTTCTTT.

The rearrangement uses TRBV7-7 and TRBJ2-1; D remains ambiguous. The CDR3 has 17 residues. V was pared by 8 bases and J by 0 bases, with 20 bases between. In germline, CDR1 is SSHAT, CDR2 FNYEAQ (reference sequence). CDR3 sequence reads: CASVFRTTSSSYNEQFF. The DNA of the CDR3 is TGTGCCAGCGTGTTCAGGACGACCTCAAGCTCCTACAATGAGCAGTTCTTC.

The chain carries TRBV7-2 and TRBJ2-1; D is undetermined. The V end lost 4 bases, the J end lost 6 bases, and 4 bases lay between the germline ends. Germline values: CDR1 SGHTA, CDR2 FQGNSA. This CDR3 region has 11 residues. The CDR3 spells CASSWSNEQFF. CDR3 bases: TGTGCCAGCAGCTGGAGCAATGAGCAGTTCTTC.

The chain recombines TRBV7-6 with TRBJ2-7, with TRBD2 matching 8 bases. The germline V gene encodes CDR1 SGHVS and CDR2 FNYEAQ. This CDR3 contains 18 residues. V was clipped by 3 bases and J by 3 bases; unmatched bases: 16. The CDR3 DNA reads as TGTGCCAGCAGCTTTAGGACTAGCACAAAAATGCAGGGCTACGAGCAGTACTTC. It yields the protein CASSFRTSTKMQGYEQYF.